The next 32 T cell receptor beta chains were all read from a single sample in a study of blood T cell repertoires in COVID-19 (dated by TCRdb to about 2020). Receptor amplification or capture employed the immunoSEQ multiplex PCR assay. TCRdb carries this immuneACCESS record with in-frame sequences only. Its versions omit some clonotypes, under half of them owing to an unresolved V gene in the studies checked, with the rest unexplained. The sample table records about 310,000 clones; approximately 88% of these occur just once. The ten largest clones add up to more than 8.5% of the sample. The sequencing input was PBMCs or T cells enriched from blood (not recorded which). These TCRs come from a woman aged 18-29 years who had recovered from COVID-19.

The chain carries TRBV9 and TRBJ1-2, with TRBD1 matching 9 bases. CDR1 and CDR2 from the germline V gene are SGDLS and YYNGEE. After removal of 2 bases from V and 0 bases from J, the junction contained 11 bases not matched to a gene. This CDR3 region has 18 residues. The chain's CDR3 is CASSVFVGGTGPNYGYTF. The CDR3 DNA follows: TGTGCCAGCAGCGTGTTCGTAGGTGGGACAGGGCCTAACTATGGCTACACCTTC.

CDR3 sequence: CASSYGAGGGETQYF. The CDR3 DNA sequence: TGTGCCAGCAGTTACGGGGCGGGAGGAGGAGAGACCCAGTACTTC. The chain has TRBV6-5 and TRBJ2-5; TRBD2 matches at 8 bases. The CDR3 length is 15 residues. CDR1 and CDR2 (germline): MNHEY, SVGAGI. J gave up 4 bases and V 2 bases, and 6 bases lay outside the gene matches.

The chain uses TRBV9 and TRBJ1-6; 7 nucleotides line up with TRBD1. With V trimmed by 4 bases and J by 7 bases, 8 bases remained unmatched. Per the germline V gene, CDR1 is SGDLS and CDR2 is YYNGEE. The CDR3 loop spans 15 amino acids. The CDR3 region has the DNA TGTGCCAGCAGCTCCATGGGACAGTTGAATTCACCCCTCCACTTT. Residues: CASSSMGQLNSPLHF.

Concerning this clone: This sample includes further DNA sequences coding for the same CDR3. The chain uses TRBV3-1 (or the pseudogene TRBV3-2) and TRBJ1-2, with 7 bases that match TRBD1. J lost 4 bases, V lost 3 bases, and 2 bases had no gene match. In germline, CDR1 is LGHDT, CDR2 YNNKEL (reference sequence). The CDR3 covers 13 residues. The CDR3 sequence: CASSQPGGYGYTF. The CDR3 DNA follows: TGTGCCAGCAGCCAGCCAGGGGGCTATGGCTACACCTTC.

V usage is TRBV30 and J usage is TRBJ1-1; D possibly corresponds to TRBD1 (5 bases). Germline-derived CDR1 and CDR2 are GTSNPN and SVGIG (reference sequence). V shed 6 bases and J shed 4 bases, with 12 bases lying between them. The CDR3 loop spans 12 amino acids. The CDR3: CACKGAITEAFF. The CDR3 nucleotides read TGTGCCTGCAAAGGGGCGATCACTGAAGCTTTCTTT.

This chain joins TRBV5-4 and TRBJ2-5; tentatively, D is TRBD2 (6 bases). CDR1 is SGHNT, CDR2 YYREEE, per germline (reference sequence). V lost 6 bases to trimming and J lost 1 base, with 10 bases between them. The length of the CDR3 is 13 residues. This CDR3 reads CASTLGGQETQYF. DNA for the CDR3: TGTGCCAGCACCCTGGGGGGCCAAGAGACCCAGTACTTC.

The chain joins TRBV27 to TRBJ1-2; 7 bases align to TRBD1. The length of the CDR3 is 13 residues. Germline loops: CDR1 MNHEY, CDR2 SMNVEV (reference sequence). The V and J ends lost 6 bases and 3 bases, in that order; junction bases with no gene match: 4. CDR3 nucleotides: TGTGCCAGCAGAAGAGGACAGGACTATGGCTACACCTTC. Translating gives CASRRGQDYGYTF.

The V call is TRBV27, the J call TRBJ2-2; TRBD1 matches 7 bases. V shed 4 bases and J 2 bases; nucleotides not matched to a gene: 7. The CDR3 sequence is 16 residues long. The germline CDR1 and CDR2 sequences are MNHEY and SMNVEV (reference sequence). The CDR3 DNA reads as TGTGCCAGCAGTTCCCCCGGGACAGTAAACACCGGGGAGCTGTTTTTT. Amino acids: CASSSPGTVNTGELFF.

The V gene is TRBV9, the J gene TRBJ1-2, with D unclear. CDR1 and CDR2 from the germline V gene are SGDLS and YYNGEE. This CDR3 has 12 residues. V was pared by 4 bases and J by 4 bases, with 8 bases between. The CDR3 is CASSSHTYGYTF. Here the CDR3 DNA reads TGTGCCAGCAGCTCGCACACCTATGGCTACACCTTC.

V usage is TRBV27 and J usage is TRBJ2-7, with 7 bases matching TRBD1. This CDR3 has 15 amino acids. CDR1 and CDR2 from the germline V gene are MNHEY and SMNVEV (reference sequence). After removal of 1 base from V and 2 bases from J, the junction contained 5 bases not matched to a gene. CDR3 nucleotide sequence: TGTGCCAGCAGTTTATACGGGACAGTCCCCTACGAGCAGTACTTC. It translates to CASSLYGTVPYEQYF.

V is TRBV28 and J is TRBJ1-4; TRBD1 is a possible D gene (6 bases). In germline, CDR1 is MDHEN, CDR2 SYDVKM. The CDR3 sequence is 14 residues long. V gave up 7 bases and J gave up 3 bases, with 12 bases separating them. The CDR3 DNA reads as TGTGCCAGCACACCCGGGACACCTAATGAAAAACTGTTTTTT. This sequence encodes CASTPGTPNEKLFF.

The sample holds a few counts of this clone. The chain has TRBV25-1 and TRBJ2-5; TRBD1 matches at 7 bases. The germline V gene encodes CDR1 MGHDK and CDR2 SYGVNS. This CDR3 is built from 15 residues. With 3 bases clipped from V and 5 bases from J, the junction kept 9 bases outside the gene matches. CDR3 protein: CASSDPGQSMETQYF. CDR3 bases: TGTGCCAGCAGTGACCCGGGACAGAGTATGGAGACCCAGTACTTC.

This clone has only one observation. The V and J genes are TRBV7-9 and TRBJ1-1, with D unclear. V was cut by 4 bases and J by 9 bases, with 15 bases left in between. This CDR3 has 13 amino acids. Germline V lookup: CDR1 SEHNR, CDR2 FQNEAQ (reference sequence). CDR3 sequence: CASSSETGRKAFF. The CDR3 bases are TGTGCCAGCAGCTCTGAAACCGGGAGAAAAGCTTTCTTT. Full variable domain (missing parts from reference TRBV7-9 and TRBJ1-1): DTGVSQNPRHKITKRGQNVTFRCDPISEHNRLYWYRQTLGQGPEFLTYFQNEAQLEKSRLLSDRFSAERPKGSFSTLEIQRTEQGDSAMYLCASSSETGRKAFFGQGTRLTVV.

The rearrangement joins TRBV6-2 or TRBV6-3 to TRBJ1-5; 7 nucleotides match TRBD1. Germline assignment: CDR1 MNHEY and CDR2 SVGEGT. Trimming removed 3 bases from V and 3 bases from J; junction bases left unmatched: 14. CDR3 length: 18 amino acids. The CDR3 bases are TGTGCCAGCAGTTATGCGGGGACAGAATGGTTTCTCAATCAGCCCCAGCATTTT. Its protein product is CASSYAGTEWFLNQPQHF.

This chain uses TRBV6-5 with TRBJ2-3, with 10 bases aligning to TRBD2. This CDR3 has 14 amino acids. V lost 9 bases and J lost 0; bases outside the gene matches: 3. Germline assignment: CDR1 MNHEY and CDR2 SVGAGI. CDR3 coding DNA: TGTGCCAGTCGGACTAGCGGTAGCACAGATACGCAGTATTTT. Amino acids: CASRTSGSTDTQYF.

This rearrangement joins TRBV28 to TRBJ2-7, with 7 bases aligning to TRBD1. CDR1 is MDHEN and CDR2 is SYDVKM in the germline V gene. V lost 9 bases and J lost 6; bases outside the gene matches: 11. CDR3 length: 13 residues. In DNA form, the CDR3 reads TGTGCCAGTCAAGAAAGGGCAGGGGGCGAGCAGTACTTC. Translating it yields CASQERAGGEQYF.

This sequence joins TRBV3-1 (or the pseudogene TRBV3-2) and TRBJ1-3; TRBD1 agrees at 9 bases. Germline lookup yields CDR1 LGHDT and CDR2 YNNKEL (reference sequence). Trimming cost V 4 bases and J 4 bases; bases outside gene matches: 11. This CDR3 is 17 amino acids long. The CDR3 DNA is TGTGCCAGCAGCCCTTATCAGGACAGGGGAGAAGGAAACACCATATATTTT. This codes for CASSPYQDRGEGNTIYF.

The genes are TRBV19 and TRBJ1-4; D ambiguous. The CDR3 loop spans 14 amino acids. Between the trimmed V and J ends, which lost 4 bases and 0 bases, there was a span of 6 bases. Germline CDR1 is LNHDA and CDR2 is SQIVND (reference sequence). The CDR3 here is CASSRAATNEKLFF. The CDR3, as DNA: TGTGCCAGTAGTAGGGCAGCAACTAATGAAAAACTGTTTTTT. The full variable domain, with the rest looked up from reference TRBV19 and TRBJ1-4, is DGGITQSPKYLFRKEGQNVTLSCEQNLNHDAMYWYRQDPGQGLRLIYYSQIVNDFQKGDIAEGYSVSREKKESFPLTVTSAQKNPTAFYLCASSRAATNEKLFFGSGTQLSVL.

V and J are TRBV5-6 and TRBJ1-5, with 8 bases matching TRBD1. Germline lookup yields CDR1 SGHDT and CDR2 YYEEEE. There are 15 residues in the CDR3. V lost 3 bases, J lost 4 bases, and 6 bases stayed unmatched. CDR3 DNA: TGTGCCAGCAGCTCAACAGGGGGAGGGAATCAGCCCCAGCATTTT. Translation gives CASSSTGGGNQPQHF.

The V call is TRBV7-2, the J call TRBJ1-3; TRBD1 matches at 7 bases. Germline lookup yields CDR1 SGHTA and CDR2 FQGNSA. Trimming cost V 3 bases and J 3 bases; bases outside gene matches: 5. The CDR3 is 15 amino acids. The CDR3 loop is CASSFNRGNGNTIYF. The CDR3 bases are TGTGCCAGCAGCTTTAACAGGGGTAATGGAAACACCATATATTTT.

This clone was seen a few times. This CDR3 is also generated by other DNA sequences in the sample. The V and J genes are TRBV6-5 and TRBJ2-1, with 7 bases identical to TRBD2. The junction had 6 bases not matched to a gene; V was cut back by 8 bases and J by 2 bases. The CDR3 totals 14 residues. Looked up from germline, CDR1 is MNHEY and CDR2 is SVGAGI. The CDR3 reads CASSPSGTYNEQFF. In nucleotides, the CDR3 is TGTGCCAGCTCGCCCAGCGGGACCTACAATGAGCAGTTCTTC.

The chain couples TRBV19 to TRBJ2-3, with 12 bases identical to TRBD2. Germline-derived CDR1 and CDR2 are LNHDA and SQIVND (reference sequence). V dropped 4 bases and J dropped 5; count of bases not matched to a gene: 4. The CDR3 has 15 residues. The CDR3 spells CASSTLAGGIDTQYF. In nucleotides, the CDR3 is TGTGCCAGTAGTACACTAGCGGGAGGAATAGATACGCAGTATTTT.

V is TRBV7-2 and J is TRBJ1-2, with a tentative D call TRBD1 (5 bases). V was cut by 2 bases and J by 4 bases, with 11 bases left in between. This CDR3 is 14 amino acids long. Germline CDR1 reads SGHTA; CDR2 reads FQGNSA. CDR3 sequence (DNA): TGTGCCAGCAGCTTACTTCAGGGCTCCTATGGCTACACCTTC. Protein product: CASSLLQGSYGYTF. Full variable domain (missing parts from reference TRBV7-2 and TRBJ1-2): GAGVSQSPSNKVTEKGKDVELRCDPISGHTALYWYRQSLGQGLEFLIYFQGNSAPDKSGLPSDRFSAERTGGSVSTLTIQRTQQEDSAVYLCASSLLQGSYGYTFGSGTRLTVV.

This clone was counted a single time. The chain combines TRBV6-1 with TRBJ1-3; TRBD1 agrees at 10 bases. The length of the CDR3 is 18 residues. In germline, CDR1 is MNHNS, CDR2 SASEGT. J gave up 4 bases and V 4 bases, and 13 bases lay outside the gene matches. The CDR3, as DNA: TGTGCCAGCAGTGCGGGGGCCTGGACAGGGGGATTAGGAAACACCATATATTTT. Its translation is CASSAGAWTGGLGNTIYF.

The CDR3 sequence: CASSPTNQETQYF. CDR3 bases: TGTGCCAGCAGCCCTACCAACCAAGAGACCCAGTACTTC. The chain recombines TRBV7-3 with TRBJ2-5; D gene unclear. Germline assignment: CDR1 SGHTA and CDR2 FQGTGA. The V end was cut by 5 bases, the J end by 0 bases, with 7 bases between. The CDR3 covers 13 residues. Based on the CDR3 plus reference TRBV7-3 and TRBJ2-5, the full variable domain is GAGVSQTPSNKVTEKGKYVELRCDPISGHTALYWYRQSLGQGPEFLIYFQGTGAADDSGLPNDRFFAVRPEGSVSTLKIQRTERGDSAVYLCASSPTNQETQYFGPGTRLLVL.

The chain couples TRBV3-1 (or the pseudogene TRBV3-2) to TRBJ2-3; D may be TRBD2 (6 bases). V was trimmed by 1 base and J by 0 bases, leaving 11 bases between them. Germline CDR1 reads LGHDT; CDR2 reads YNNKEL (reference sequence). This CDR3 comprises 16 residues. CDR3 nucleotide sequence: TGTGCCAGCAGCCAAGTCGGGGGACTTAGCACAGATACGCAGTATTTT. Protein: CASSQVGGLSTDTQYF.

This chain uses TRBV7-9 with TRBJ2-5, with 7 bases lining up with TRBD2. In germline, CDR1 is SEHNR, CDR2 FQNEAQ (reference sequence). The CDR3 runs 16 residues. After removal of 5 bases from V and 3 bases from J, the junction contained 12 bases not matched to a gene. CDR3 DNA: TGTGCCAGCAGCACCCGGATTAGCGGGTTCGAAGAGACCCAGTACTTC. It specifies CASSTRISGFEETQYF.

This clone occurred a few times. The chain carries TRBV10-3 and TRBJ1-2, with D maybe TRBD1 (5 bases). CDR1 ENHRY and CDR2 SYGVKD come from the germline V gene. V gave up 2 bases and J gave up 6 bases, with 16 bases separating them. This CDR3 spans 15 amino acids. Here the CDR3 DNA reads TGTGCCATCAGTGAGGAAAAAGGGGATTTAGATGGCTACACCTTC. Its translation is CAISEEKGDLDGYTF.

This chain uses TRBV4-1 with TRBJ1-4, with D hard to call. V was trimmed by 3 bases and J by 4 bases, leaving 9 bases between them. The length of the CDR3 is 14 residues. Germline-derived CDR1 and CDR2 are MGHRA and YSYEKL. The CDR3, as DNA: TGCGCCAGCAGCCAGAGGGAAGATAATGAAAAACTGTTTTTT. This codes for CASSQREDNEKLFF.

This sequence joins TRBV5-4 and TRBJ2-5, with D maybe TRBD1 (6 bases). The CDR3 extends over 14 amino acids. V dropped 4 bases and J dropped 5 bases, with 15 bases sitting between them. Germline-derived CDR1 and CDR2 are SGHNT and YYREEE (reference sequence). The CDR3 loop is CASSTSTGPETQYF. The DNA for the CDR3 is TGTGCCAGCAGCACCTCCACAGGGCCCGAGACCCAGTACTTC.

The chain combines TRBV10-3 with TRBJ2-3; D might be TRBD2 (7 bases). The germline CDR1 and CDR2 sequences are ENHRY and SYGVKD. Trimming cost V 6 bases and J 2 bases, with 27 bases left between them. The CDR3 loop spans 19 amino acids. This CDR3 is CAISVEAEGGGAFTDTQYF. The CDR3 DNA reads TGTGCCATCAGCGTTGAAGCTGAGGGAGGGGGGGCGTTCACAGATACGCAGTATTTT.

The chain joins TRBV19 to TRBJ2-1, with TRBD2 as a possible D gene (6 bases). V was trimmed by 8 bases and J by 6 bases, leaving 20 bases between them. This CDR3 comprises 15 residues. Germline assignment: CDR1 LNHDA and CDR2 SQIVND (reference sequence). The CDR3 here is CASRVSGYGGNEQFF. CDR3 sequence (DNA): TGTGCCAGTCGGGTTAGTGGCTACGGGGGCAATGAGCAGTTCTTC.